This TCR beta chain came from a study of T cells in Graves' hyperthyroidism and ophthalmopathy. Germline V lookup: CDR1 MNHNS, CDR2 SASEGT. J lost 0 bases, V lost 5 bases, and 6 bases had no gene match. The CDR3 covers 16 residues. A few counts support this clonotype. Its cognate antigen is unknown. RNA transcripts were the template for amplifying TCR beta CDR3 regions. TCR CDR3 regions were first amplified by RT-PCR with HTBI primers. TCRdb called the multiplex PCR reads again in MiXCR, with one record for every CDR3 protein. Found here are about 720,000 distinct CDR3 sequences, around 15% of them singletons; the top ten hold under 9.5%. The study's findings and limits: Clonotypes that were expanded in thyroid above 0.001 mostly appeared in blood too.

Stability of Graves' hyperthyroidism was defined as absent ophthalmopathy progression within 18 months. PBMCs were sourced from more than 9 ml fresh peripheral blood. Sequences were obtained from blood. This sequence originates from a young man with Graves' hyperthyroidism. The V call is TRBV6-1, the J call TRBJ2-7, with 11 bases fitting TRBD2. CDR3 sequence (DNA): TGTGCCAGCAGTCGTGGGACTAGCGGAAGCTCCTACGAGCAGTACTTC. This sequence encodes CASSRGTSGSSYEQYF.